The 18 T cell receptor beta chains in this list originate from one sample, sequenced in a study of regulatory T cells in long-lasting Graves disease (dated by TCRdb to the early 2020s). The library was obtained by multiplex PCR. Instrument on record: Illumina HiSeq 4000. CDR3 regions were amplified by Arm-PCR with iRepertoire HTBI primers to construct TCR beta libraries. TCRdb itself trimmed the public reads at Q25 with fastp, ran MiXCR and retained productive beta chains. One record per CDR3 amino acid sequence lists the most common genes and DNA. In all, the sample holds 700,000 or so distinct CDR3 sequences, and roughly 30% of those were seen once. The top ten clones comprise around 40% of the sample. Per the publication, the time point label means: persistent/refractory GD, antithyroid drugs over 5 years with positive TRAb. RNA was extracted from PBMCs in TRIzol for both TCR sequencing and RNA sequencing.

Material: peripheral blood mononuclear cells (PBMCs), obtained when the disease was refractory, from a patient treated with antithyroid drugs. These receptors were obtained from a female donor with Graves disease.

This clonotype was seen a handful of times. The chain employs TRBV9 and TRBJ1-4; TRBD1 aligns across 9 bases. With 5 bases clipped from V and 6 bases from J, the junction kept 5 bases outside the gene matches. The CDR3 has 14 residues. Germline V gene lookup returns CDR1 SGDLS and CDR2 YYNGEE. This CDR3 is CASSPGTGYEKLFF. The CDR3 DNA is TGTGCCAGCAGTCCCGGGACAGGGTATGAAAAACTGTTTTTT.

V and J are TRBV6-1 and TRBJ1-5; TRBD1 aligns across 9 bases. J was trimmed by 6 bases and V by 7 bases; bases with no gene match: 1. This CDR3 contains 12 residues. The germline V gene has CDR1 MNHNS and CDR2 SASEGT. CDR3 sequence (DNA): TGTGCCAGCAACAGGGGGCCTCAGCCCCAGCATTTT. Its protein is CASNRGPQPQHF.

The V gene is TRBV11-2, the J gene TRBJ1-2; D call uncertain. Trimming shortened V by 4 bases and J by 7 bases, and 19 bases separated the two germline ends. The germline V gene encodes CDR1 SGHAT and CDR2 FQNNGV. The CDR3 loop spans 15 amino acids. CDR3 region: CASSSIGGLRGGYTF. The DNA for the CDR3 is TGTGCCAGCAGCTCTATCGGCGGACTGAGAGGTGGCTACACCTTC.

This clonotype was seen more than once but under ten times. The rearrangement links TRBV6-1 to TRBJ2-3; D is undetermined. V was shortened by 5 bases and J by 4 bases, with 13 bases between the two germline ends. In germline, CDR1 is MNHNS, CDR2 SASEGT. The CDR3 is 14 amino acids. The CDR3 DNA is TGTGCCAGCAGTACTGACCAGATGGCAGATACGCAGTATTTT. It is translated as CASSTDQMADTQYF.

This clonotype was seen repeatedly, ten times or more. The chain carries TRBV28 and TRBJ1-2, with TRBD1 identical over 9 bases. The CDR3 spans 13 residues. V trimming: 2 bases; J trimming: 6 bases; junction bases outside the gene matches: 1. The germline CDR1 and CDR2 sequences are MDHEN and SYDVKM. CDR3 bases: TGTGCCAGCAGTTTAAGGACAGGGGATGGCTACACCTTC. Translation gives CASSLRTGDGYTF.

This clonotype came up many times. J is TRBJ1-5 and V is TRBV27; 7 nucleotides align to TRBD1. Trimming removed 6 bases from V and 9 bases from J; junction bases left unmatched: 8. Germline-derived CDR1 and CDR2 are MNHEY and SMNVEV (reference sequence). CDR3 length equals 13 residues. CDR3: CASRRTGDWPQHF. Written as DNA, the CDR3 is TGTGCCAGCAGACGAACAGGGGACTGGCCCCAGCATTTT.

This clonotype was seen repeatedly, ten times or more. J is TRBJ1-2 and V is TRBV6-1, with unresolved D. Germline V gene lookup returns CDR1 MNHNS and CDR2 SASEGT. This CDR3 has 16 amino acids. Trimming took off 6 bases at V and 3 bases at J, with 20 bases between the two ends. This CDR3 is CASSKTPVSQHYGYTF. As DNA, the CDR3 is TGTGCCAGCAGCAAGACCCCTGTATCGCAGCACTATGGCTACACCTTC.

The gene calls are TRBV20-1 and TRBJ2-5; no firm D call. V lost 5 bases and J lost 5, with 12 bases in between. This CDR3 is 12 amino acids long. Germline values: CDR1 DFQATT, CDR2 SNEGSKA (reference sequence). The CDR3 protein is CSAPTVSETQYF. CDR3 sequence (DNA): TGCAGTGCTCCAACAGTATCCGAGACCCAGTACTTC.

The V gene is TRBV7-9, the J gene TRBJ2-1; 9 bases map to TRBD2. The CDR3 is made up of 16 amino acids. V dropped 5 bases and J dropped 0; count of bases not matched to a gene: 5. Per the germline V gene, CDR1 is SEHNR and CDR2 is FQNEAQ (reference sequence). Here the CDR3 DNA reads TGTGCCAGCAGCCTCCTTAGCGGGAGCTCCTACAATGAGCAGTTCTTC. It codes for CASSLLSGSSYNEQFF.

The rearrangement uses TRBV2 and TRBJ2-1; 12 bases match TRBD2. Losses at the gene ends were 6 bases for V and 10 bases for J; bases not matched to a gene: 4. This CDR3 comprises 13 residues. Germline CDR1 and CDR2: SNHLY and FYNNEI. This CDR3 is CASSKGTSGEQFF. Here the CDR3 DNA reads TGTGCCAGCAGCAAAGGGACTAGCGGGGAGCAGTTCTTC. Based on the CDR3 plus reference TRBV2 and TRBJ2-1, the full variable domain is EPEVTQTPSHQVTQMGQEVILRCVPISNHLYFYWYRQILGQKVEFLVSFYNNEISEKSEIFDDQFSVERPDGSNFTLKIRSTKLEDSAMYFCASSKGTSGEQFFGPGTRLTVL.

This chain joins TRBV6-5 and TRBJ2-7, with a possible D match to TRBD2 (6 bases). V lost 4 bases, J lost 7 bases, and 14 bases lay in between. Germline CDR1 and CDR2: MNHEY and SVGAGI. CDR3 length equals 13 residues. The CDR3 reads CASSSGALREQYF. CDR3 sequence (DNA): TGTGCCAGCAGTTCGGGAGCGTTGAGAGAGCAGTACTTC.

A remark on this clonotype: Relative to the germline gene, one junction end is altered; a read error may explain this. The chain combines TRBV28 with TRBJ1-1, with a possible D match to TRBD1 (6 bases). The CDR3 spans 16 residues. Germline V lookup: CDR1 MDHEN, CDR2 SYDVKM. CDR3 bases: TGTGCCAGCAGTTTTTGGGGGGGCAGGCAGGACACTGAAACTTTCTTT. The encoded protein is CASSFWGGRQDTETFF. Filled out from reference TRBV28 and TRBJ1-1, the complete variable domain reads DVKVTQSSRYLVKRTGEKVFLECVQDMDHENMFWYRQDPGLGLRLIYFSYDVKMKEKGDIPEGYSVSREKKERFSLILESASTNQTSMYLCASSFWGGRQDTETFFGQGTRLTVV.

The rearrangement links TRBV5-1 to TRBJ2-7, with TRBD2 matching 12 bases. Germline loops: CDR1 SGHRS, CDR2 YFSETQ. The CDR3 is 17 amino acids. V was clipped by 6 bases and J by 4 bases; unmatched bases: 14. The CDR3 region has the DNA TGCGCCAGCACCCCCTGGGGCCTAGCGGGAGGGTCGTACGAGCAGTACTTC. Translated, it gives CASTPWGLAGGSYEQYF.

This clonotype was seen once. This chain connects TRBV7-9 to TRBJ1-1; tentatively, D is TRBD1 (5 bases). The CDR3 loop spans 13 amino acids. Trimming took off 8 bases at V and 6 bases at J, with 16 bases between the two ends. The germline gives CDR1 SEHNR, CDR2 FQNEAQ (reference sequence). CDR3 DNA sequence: TGTGCCAGCGACGGGGCGGGAGGTCCTGAAGCTTTCTTT. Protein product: CASDGAGGPEAFF.

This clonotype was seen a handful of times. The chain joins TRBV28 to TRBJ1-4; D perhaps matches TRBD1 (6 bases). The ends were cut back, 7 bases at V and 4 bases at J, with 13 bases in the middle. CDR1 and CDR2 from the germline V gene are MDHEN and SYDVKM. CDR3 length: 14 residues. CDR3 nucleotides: TGTGCCAGCACCATGACAGGTTATAATGAAAAACTGTTTTTT. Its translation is CASTMTGYNEKLFF.

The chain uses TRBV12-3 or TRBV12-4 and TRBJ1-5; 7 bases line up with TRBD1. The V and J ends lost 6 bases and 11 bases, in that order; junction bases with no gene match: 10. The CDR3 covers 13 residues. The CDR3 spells CASSLSTGSAQHF. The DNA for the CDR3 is TGTGCCAGCAGCCTTTCGACAGGGTCGGCCCAGCATTTT.

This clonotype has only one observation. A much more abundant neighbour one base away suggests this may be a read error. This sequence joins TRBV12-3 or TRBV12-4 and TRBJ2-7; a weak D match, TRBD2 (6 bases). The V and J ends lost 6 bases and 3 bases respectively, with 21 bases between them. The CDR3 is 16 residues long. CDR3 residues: CASRPGTGGTIYEQYF. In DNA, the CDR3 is TGTGCCAGCAGGCCCGGGACTGGCGGGACGATCTACGAGCAGTACTTC.

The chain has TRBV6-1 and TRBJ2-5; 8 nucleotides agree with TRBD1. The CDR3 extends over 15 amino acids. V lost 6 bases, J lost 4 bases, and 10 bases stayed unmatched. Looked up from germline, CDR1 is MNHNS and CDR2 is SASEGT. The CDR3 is CASSQAGTGTETQYF. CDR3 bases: TGTGCCAGCAGCCAAGCCGGGACAGGTACAGAGACCCAGTACTTC.